Sequencing of this T cell receptor (beta chain) was carried out in a study of cytomegalovirus exposure and HLA in healthy donors. The junction had 10 bases not matched to a gene; V was cut back by 5 bases and J by 0 bases. There are 17 residues in the CDR3. Germline CDR1 is MNHEY and CDR2 is SMNVEV (reference sequence). Use of 60 Vbeta and 13 Jbeta primers characterized the PCR. The assay was immunoSEQ multiplex PCR, and TCRdb's table has in-frame clones only and misses some. The data show some 120,000 clones, with approximately 80% seen just once and less than 6% held by the top ten. This clone has only one observation. The antigen is not known. Overall study results and limits: Analysis was performed later, and it showed HLA-associated TCR beta chains to be more clonally expanded than equally common others. According to reports, the classifier identified cytomegalovirus status with high specificity and sensitivity. In vitro confirmation showed a few CMV-associated chains to be CMV antigen specific. Association of a missense DCLRE1C variant with TCR beta V- and J-gene trimming was reported in a later analysis.

V usage is TRBV27 and J usage is TRBJ2-1; 7 bases line up with TRBD1. This clonotype was sampled from a man between 18 and 35 years old in good health and CMV-seropositive. Sequencing used PBMCs. The CDR3 region is CASSLGQATISYNEQFF. Here the CDR3 DNA reads TGTGCCAGCAGTCTCGGACAGGCGACGATCTCCTACAATGAGCAGTTCTTC.